These T cell receptor beta chains were read from a single sample in a study of T cells in Graves' hyperthyroidism and ophthalmopathy. TCRdb re-called the multiplex PCR reads through MiXCR, storing one row per CDR3 protein. The sample consists of roughly 380,000 distinct CDR3 sequences, more than 11% of them appearing once. The sequencing input was blood. The source of these receptors is an older woman with Graves' hyperthyroidism. Both conserved end residues are part of each CDR3. Each record gives: CDR3 length, D gene, J gene, clone size, V gene, CDR3 DNA, CDR3 protein. A D gene is named only where the DNA matches it firmly. The size field is filled for only some rows; it gives once, few, many or a size class.

15 . TRBJ2-3 few TRBV2 TGTGCCAGCAGTTCCCGGGTACCGGGCACAGATACGCAGTATTTT CASSSRVPGTDTQYF
14 . TRBJ2-7 many TRBV2 TGTGCCAGCAGACGGTACCGGGGCGCCTACGAGCAGTACTTC CASRRYRGAYEQYF
15 . TRBJ2-3 few TRBV19 TGTGCCAGTCAGGACGTTTGGGGAACAATGTATACGCAGTATTTT CASQDVWGTMYTQYF
17 TRBD2 TRBJ2-7 . TRBV11-2 TGTGCCAGCAGCCCCGGGTCGGCTAGCGGGTTCTCCTACGAGCAGTACTTC CASSPGSASGFSYEQYF
12 TRBD1 TRBJ1-1 many TRBV29-1 TGCAGCGTAGGGGACAGTGGCACTGAAGCTTTCTTT CSVGDSGTEAFF
15 . TRBJ2-1 many TRBV6-6 TGTGCCAGCAGTTACGGCCGGAGTCCCTACAATGAGCAGTTCTTC CASSYGRSPYNEQFF
12 . TRBJ2-7 many TRBV5-8 TGTGCCAGCAGCTTGACGGGACGCGAGCAGTACTTC CASSLTGREQYF
16 TRBD2 TRBJ2-7 many TRBV6-1 TGTGCCAGCAGGCTGATTGTAGCGGGGATGGGTCACGAGCAGTACTTC CASRLIVAGMGHEQYF
15 TRBD2 TRBJ2-7 many TRBV6-2/TRBV6-3 TGTGCCAGCACCCACCTGACTAGCGGGAGGGGCGAGCAGTACTTC CASTHLTSGRGEQYF
14 . TRBJ1-1 many TRBV2 TGTGCCAGCACCCACAGGGCGCGGGACACTGAAGCTTTCTTT CASTHRARDTEAFF
16 TRBD1 TRBJ1-4 . TRBV7-8 TGTGCCAGCAGCTTAGGGGGGACAGTAACTAATGAAAAACTGTTTTTT CASSLGGTVTNEKLFF
17 . TRBJ1-2 . TRBV4-1 TGCGCCAGCAGCCAAGGCTCCTCAGACAGGCCTAAATATGGCTACACCTTC CASSQGSSDRPKYGYTF
15 . TRBJ2-5 few TRBV6-1 TGTGCCAGCAGCAGGAGAGGACTCCATGGGGAGACCCAGTACTTC CASSRRGLHGETQYF
15 . TRBJ2-2 . TRBV24-1 TGTGCCACCAGGGATTCGGCGAGATACACCGGGGAGCTGTTTTTT CATRDSARYTGELFF
15 . TRBJ2-7 many TRBV6-1 TGTGCCAGCAGCCGCGACTCGAGCGGGCTCTACGAGCAGTACTTC CASSRDSSGLYEQYF
13 . TRBJ2-7 many TRBV18 TGTGCCAGCTCACCACCCTCAGACTACGAGCAGTACTTC CASSPPSDYEQYF
15 TRBD1 TRBJ1-1 many TRBV18 TGTGCCAGCTCACTTTACGGACAGGGAGGGACTGAAGCTTTCTTT CASSLYGQGGTEAFF
17 . TRBJ1-4 . TRBV6-5 TGTGCCAGCAGTTACTCGTCGGGGGACGTTACTAATGAAAAACTGTTTTTT CASSYSSGDVTNEKLFF
17 TRBD1 TRBJ1-2 . TRBV9 TGTGCCAGCAGCCCTTACTCCGGGACAGGGGTTAACTATGGCTACACCTTC CASSPYSGTGVNYGYTF
13 . TRBJ1-4 . TRBV4-1 TGCGCCAGCAGCTTAGGGACTAATGAAAAACTGTTTTTT CASSLGTNEKLFF
19 TRBD2 TRBJ2-7 few TRBV19 TGTGCCAGTAGTGCCCACACCGGGACTAGCGGGAGACCCTCGAACGAGCAGTACTTC CASSAHTGTSGRPSNEQYF
15 TRBD1 TRBJ2-7 many TRBV12-3/TRBV12-4 TGTGCCAGCAGTGCGAACAGGGGCACCCTCTACGAGCAGTACTTC CASSANRGTLYEQYF
13 . TRBJ2-7 many TRBV5-1 TGCGCCAGCAGCTTGGGACGGGTCTCCGAGCAGTACTTC CASSLGRVSEQYF